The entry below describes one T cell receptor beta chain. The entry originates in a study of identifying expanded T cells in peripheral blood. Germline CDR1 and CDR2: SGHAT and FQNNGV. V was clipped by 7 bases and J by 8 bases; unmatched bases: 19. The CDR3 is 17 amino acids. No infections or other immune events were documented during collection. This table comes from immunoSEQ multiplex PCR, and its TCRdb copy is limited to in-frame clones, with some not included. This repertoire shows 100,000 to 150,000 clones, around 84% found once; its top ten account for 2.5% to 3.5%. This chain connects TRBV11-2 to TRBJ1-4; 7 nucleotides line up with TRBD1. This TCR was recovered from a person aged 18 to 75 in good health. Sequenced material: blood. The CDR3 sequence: CASTDPRGTVVGEKLFF. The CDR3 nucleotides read TGTGCCAGCACGGACCCTCGGGGGACAGTCGTAGGGGAAAAACTGTTTTTT.